What follows describes a single TCR beta chain. Antigen unknown. Germline V gene lookup returns CDR1 SGHVS and CDR2 FQNEAQ. Trimming left V 4 bases short and J 10 bases short, with 11 bases between. CDR3 size: 13 residues. This entry comes from a study of Graves' ophthalmopathy and Graves' hyperthyroidism. Study overall: Stable hyperthyroidism meant no ophthalmopathy within 18 months of follow-up. Study-wide points: A model built from 13 signatures distinguished ophthalmopathy from stable hyperthyroidism with about 86% sensitivity and 81.08% specificity.

Scientists amplified the TCR beta CDR3 regions from RNA transcripts. Amplification began with first-round RT-PCR using HTBI primers, then second-round multiplex PCR was performed. TCRdb ran MiXCR on the multiplex PCR reads and lists one entry per CDR3 protein. Of approximately 540,000 distinct CDR3 sequences listed, about two fifths were seen once; the top ten hold about 4%. Sequences were obtained from peripheral blood or thyroid tissue (not recorded which). The chain recombines TRBV7-8 with TRBJ1-6, with D tentatively TRBD1 (6 bases). The TCR comes from an adult man with Graves' hyperthyroidism. DNA for the CDR3: TGTGCCAGCAGCTCCAGGGGTGGCTCACCCCTCCACTTT. Its translation: CASSSRGGSPLHF.